These T cell receptor beta chains were read from a single sample in a study of blood T cell repertoires in COVID-19. The method was immunoSEQ multiplex PCR; TCRdb's version includes in-frame clones alone and lacks a portion of them. The repertoire holds about 50,000 clones, around 85% seen once, with under 7% in the top ten. Sequenced input: peripheral blood. These TCRs come from a woman aged 55 to 70 with acute or convalescent COVID-19. CDR3s include the opening cysteine and the closing phenylalanine or tryptophan. The D gene is left open where the match is weak. The listing skips clone size in some rows; elsewhere it reads once, few, many or a size class.

D gene: TRBD1
V gene: TRBV11-3
clone size: -
CDR3 length: 17
J gene: TRBJ2-5
CDR3 protein: CASSFPNRGPPQETQYF
CDR3 DNA: TGTGCCAGCAGCTTTCCTAACAGGGGGCCACCCCAAGAGACCCAGTACTTC

D gene: -
V gene: TRBV21-1
clone size: -
CDR3 length: 14
J gene: TRBJ1-1
CDR3 protein: CASRRQGARTEAFF
CDR3 DNA: TGTGCCAGCAGGCGACAGGGGGCGAGGACTGAAGCTTTCTTT

D gene: TRBD1
V gene: TRBV11-3
clone size: -
CDR3 length: 13
J gene: TRBJ2-3
CDR3 protein: CASSPDREDTQYF
CDR3 DNA: TGTGCCAGCAGCCCGGACAGGGAAGATACGCAGTATTTT

D gene: -
V gene: TRBV11-2
clone size: -
CDR3 length: 10
J gene: TRBJ1-1
CDR3 protein: CASSWPEAFF
CDR3 DNA: TGTGCCAGCAGCTGGCCTGAAGCTTTCTTT

D gene: TRBD2
V gene: TRBV18
clone size: -
CDR3 length: 15
J gene: TRBJ2-7
CDR3 protein: CASSAGTSGAYEQYF
CDR3 DNA: TGTGCCAGCTCAGCGGGGACTAGCGGTGCCTACGAGCAGTACTTC

D gene: TRBD1
V gene: TRBV5-1
clone size: -
CDR3 length: 17
J gene: TRBJ1-1
CDR3 protein: CASSLDSYRGLNTEAFF
CDR3 DNA: TGCGCCAGCAGCTTGGATTCGTACAGGGGACTTAACACTGAAGCTTTCTTT

D gene: -
V gene: TRBV18
clone size: once
CDR3 length: 15
J gene: TRBJ2-4
CDR3 protein: CASSPPQGPSNIQYF
CDR3 DNA: TGTGCCAGCTCACCACCTCAGGGGCCGTCAAACATTCAGTACTTC

D gene: -
V gene: TRBV7-6
clone size: -
CDR3 length: 14
J gene: TRBJ2-3
CDR3 protein: CASSLVGLRDTQYF
CDR3 DNA: TGTGCCAGCAGCTTAGTAGGACTCAGAGATACGCAGTATTTT

D gene: -
V gene: TRBV7-9
clone size: -
CDR3 length: 13
J gene: TRBJ2-1
CDR3 protein: CASSRDSGNEQFF
CDR3 DNA: TGTGCCAGCAGCAGAGACTCGGGCAATGAGCAGTTCTTC

D gene: -
V gene: TRBV20-1
clone size: -
CDR3 length: 11
J gene: TRBJ2-7
CDR3 protein: CSARTGHEQYF
CDR3 DNA: TGCAGTGCTAGGACTGGCCACGAGCAGTACTTC

D gene: TRBD1
V gene: TRBV18
clone size: -
CDR3 length: 15
J gene: TRBJ2-1
CDR3 protein: CASSPTGGFYNEQFF
CDR3 DNA: TGTGCCAGCTCACCGACAGGGGGATTTTACAATGAGCAGTTCTTC

D gene: -
V gene: TRBV18
clone size: -
CDR3 length: 11
J gene: TRBJ1-4
CDR3 protein: CASSEGEKLFF
CDR3 DNA: TGTGCCAGCTCGGAGGGCGAAAAACTGTTTTTT

D gene: TRBD1
V gene: TRBV12-3/TRBV12-4
clone size: -
CDR3 length: 11
J gene: TRBJ2-1
CDR3 protein: CASRGRNEQFF
CDR3 DNA: TGTGCCAGTAGGGGGCGGAATGAGCAGTTCTTC

D gene: -
V gene: TRBV5-4
clone size: -
CDR3 length: 15
J gene: TRBJ2-2
CDR3 protein: CASSLDYPNTGELFF
CDR3 DNA: TGTGCCAGCAGCTTGGACTATCCGAACACCGGGGAGCTGTTTTTT

D gene: TRBD1
V gene: TRBV2
clone size: -
CDR3 length: 13
J gene: TRBJ1-2
CDR3 protein: CASDWTGENGYTF
CDR3 DNA: TGTGCCAGCGATTGGACAGGGGAGAATGGCTACACCTTC

D gene: -
V gene: TRBV29-1
clone size: -
CDR3 length: 12
J gene: TRBJ2-2
CDR3 protein: CSVPRGSGELFF
CDR3 DNA: TGCAGCGTTCCAAGGGGGTCCGGGGAGCTGTTTTTT

D gene: TRBD1
V gene: TRBV10-3
clone size: -
CDR3 length: 15
J gene: TRBJ1-4
CDR3 protein: CAISPTGGDNEKLFF
CDR3 DNA: TGTGCCATCAGCCCAACAGGGGGTGATAATGAAAAACTGTTTTTT

D gene: -
V gene: TRBV12-3/TRBV12-4
clone size: -
CDR3 length: 13
J gene: TRBJ1-2
CDR3 protein: CASTHRVDYGYTF
CDR3 DNA: TGTGCCAGCACCCACAGGGTGGATTATGGCTACACCTTC

D gene: TRBD2
V gene: TRBV7-3
clone size: -
CDR3 length: 15
J gene: TRBJ2-1
CDR3 protein: CASSPIAGQYNEQFF
CDR3 DNA: TGTGCCAGCAGCCCTATAGCGGGGCAGTACAATGAGCAGTTCTTC

D gene: -
V gene: TRBV5-6
clone size: -
CDR3 length: 13
J gene: TRBJ2-7
CDR3 protein: CASIRGTQREQYF
CDR3 DNA: TGTGCCAGCATCCGTGGGACACAGCGCGAGCAGTACTTC

D gene: -
V gene: TRBV5-1
clone size: -
CDR3 length: 14
J gene: TRBJ2-1
CDR3 protein: CASSLGAEYNEQFF
CDR3 DNA: TGCGCCAGCAGCTTGGGGGCAGAGTACAATGAGCAGTTCTTC

D gene: -
V gene: TRBV7-9
clone size: -
CDR3 length: 17
J gene: TRBJ1-6
CDR3 protein: CASSSHDTGGFNSPLHF
CDR3 DNA: TGTGCCAGCAGTTCTCATGACACAGGCGGATTTAATTCACCCCTCCACTTT

D gene: -
V gene: TRBV5-1
clone size: large
CDR3 length: 15
J gene: TRBJ2-3
CDR3 protein: CASSLEGESTDTQYF
CDR3 DNA: TGCGCCAGCAGCTTGGAAGGGGAAAGCACAGATACGCAGTATTTT

D gene: -
V gene: TRBV7-3
clone size: -
CDR3 length: 13
J gene: TRBJ2-5
CDR3 protein: CASSLFEQETQYF
CDR3 DNA: TGTGCCAGCAGCTTATTTGAGCAAGAGACCCAGTACTTC

D gene: TRBD1
V gene: TRBV19
clone size: -
CDR3 length: 16
J gene: TRBJ1-1
CDR3 protein: CASSTKRGLGVTEAFF
CDR3 DNA: TGTGCCAGTAGTACTAAAAGGGGGCTGGGAGTCACTGAAGCTTTCTTT

D gene: -
V gene: TRBV10-3
clone size: -
CDR3 length: 15
J gene: TRBJ1-3
CDR3 protein: CAIAIQGLSGNTIYF
CDR3 DNA: TGTGCCATTGCTATACAGGGTCTCTCTGGAAACACCATATATTTT

D gene: -
V gene: TRBV11-2
clone size: -
CDR3 length: 13
J gene: TRBJ2-3
CDR3 protein: CASSLDLRNTQYF
CDR3 DNA: TGTGCCAGCAGCTTAGATCTGCGGAATACGCAGTATTTT

D gene: -
V gene: TRBV27
clone size: -
CDR3 length: 14
J gene: TRBJ1-1
CDR3 protein: CASSLNRANTEAFF
CDR3 DNA: TGTGCCAGCAGTTTAAACAGGGCTAACACTGAAGCTTTCTTT

D gene: -
V gene: TRBV2
clone size: -
CDR3 length: 16
J gene: TRBJ1-6
CDR3 protein: CASSERSDSYNSPLHF
CDR3 DNA: TGTGCCAGCAGTGAAAGATCAGACTCCTATAATTCACCCCTCCACTTT

D gene: -
V gene: TRBV5-1
clone size: -
CDR3 length: 15
J gene: TRBJ2-1
CDR3 protein: CASSFIPGRDGEQFF
CDR3 DNA: TGCGCCAGCAGCTTTATCCCGGGAAGGGATGGTGAGCAGTTCTTC

D gene: TRBD1
V gene: TRBV6-4
clone size: -
CDR3 length: 15
J gene: TRBJ1-2
CDR3 protein: CASSPATGGPYGYTF
CDR3 DNA: TGTGCCAGCAGCCCAGCTACAGGGGGCCCCTATGGCTACACCTTC

D gene: TRBD2
V gene: TRBV11-3
clone size: -
CDR3 length: 14
J gene: TRBJ2-5
CDR3 protein: CASSPGGAGETQYF
CDR3 DNA: TGTGCCAGCAGCCCCGGGGGGGCAGGAGAGACCCAGTACTTC

D gene: -
V gene: TRBV4-1
clone size: -
CDR3 length: 16
J gene: TRBJ1-1
CDR3 protein: CASSQGTGMGNTEAFF
CDR3 DNA: TGCGCCAGCAGCCAAGGTACAGGGATGGGGAACACTGAAGCTTTCTTT

D gene: -
V gene: TRBV27
clone size: -
CDR3 length: 13
J gene: TRBJ2-1
CDR3 protein: CASTGGFSNEQFF
CDR3 DNA: TGTGCCAGCACGGGGGGCTTTTCCAATGAGCAGTTCTTC

D gene: -
V gene: TRBV12-3/TRBV12-4
clone size: -
CDR3 length: 13
J gene: TRBJ1-2
CDR3 protein: CASSLTVNYGYTF
CDR3 DNA: TGTGCCAGCAGTCTCACAGTCAACTATGGCTACACCTTC

D gene: -
V gene: TRBV12-2
clone size: -
CDR3 length: 15
J gene: TRBJ2-7
CDR3 protein: CASRFALPSSYEQYF
CDR3 DNA: TGTGCAAGTCGCTTCGCTCTCCCGAGCTCCTACGAGCAGTACTTC

D gene: TRBD2
V gene: TRBV3-1/TRBV3-2
clone size: few
CDR3 length: 17
J gene: TRBJ2-7
CDR3 protein: CASSQGLLARLSYEQYF
CDR3 DNA: TGTGCCAGCAGCCAAGGATTACTAGCGCGCCTCTCCTACGAGCAGTACTTC